These 8 T cell receptor beta chains share one sample of origin, sequenced in a study of cytomegalovirus exposure and HLA in healthy donors. 60 Vbeta and 13 Jbeta primers were used in PCR. Here immunoSEQ multiplex PCR was the method, and the copy in TCRdb shows in-frame clones only, minus some. The table has about 150,000 clones, 85% seen once. Sequencing was done on a sample of PBMCs. These receptors were taken from a man aged 30 to 39 in good health and CMV-seropositive.

The V gene is TRBV7-3, the J gene TRBJ1-2, with D perhaps matching TRBD1 (6 bases). This CDR3 contains 14 residues. V was shortened by 3 bases and J by 4 bases, with 12 bases between the two germline ends. Germline V gives CDR1 SGHTA, CDR2 FQGTGA. In nucleotides, the CDR3 is TGTGCCAGCAGCTTCCGGGGGGCCGTCTATGGCTACACCTTC. It translates to CASSFRGAVYGYTF. The full variable domain, rest sourced from reference TRBV7-3 and TRBJ1-2, is GAGVSQTPSNKVTEKGKYVELRCDPISGHTALYWYRQSLGQGPEFLIYFQGTGAADDSGLPNDRFFAVRPEGSVSTLKIQRTERGDSAVYLCASSFRGAVYGYTFGSGTRLTVV.

DNA of the CDR3: TGTGCCAGCTCATTCACAGGGGGCGAAGAGACCCAGTACTTC. Amino acids: CASSFTGGEETQYF. The chain uses TRBV18 and TRBJ2-5, with 9 positions matching TRBD1. The germline V gene encodes CDR1 KGHSH and CDR2 LQKENI. The CDR3 extends over 14 amino acids. After removal of 5 bases from V and 3 bases from J, the junction contained 4 bases not matched to a gene.

This clone was picked up one time. CDR3 DNA sequence: TGTGCCAGCCGGCCAGGGGGCTGGTTTTACAATCAGCCCCAGCATTTT. Protein sequence: CASRPGGWFYNQPQHF. The chain has TRBV27 and TRBJ1-5, with 8 bases lining up with TRBD1. This CDR3 contains 16 residues. The trim removed 8 bases at V and 3 bases at J, leaving 12 bases unmatched. Looked up from germline, CDR1 is MNHEY and CDR2 is SMNVEV (reference sequence).

This chain uses TRBV7-4 with TRBJ1-1; no definite D call. The CDR3 has 15 residues. Trimming left V 2 bases short and J 2 bases short, with 12 bases between. Germline values: CDR1 SGHVT, CDR2 SQSDAQ. This CDR3 reads CASSLRTELNTEAFF. CDR3 nucleotide sequence: TGTGCCAGCAGCTTAAGAACAGAATTAAACACTGAAGCTTTCTTT.

The V gene is TRBV5-4, the J gene TRBJ1-6, with TRBD1 matching over 7 bases. This CDR3 is built from 14 residues. Germline V gene sequence: CDR1 SGHNT, CDR2 YYREEE (reference sequence). Trimming cost V 0 bases and J 13 bases; bases outside gene matches: 7. CDR3 coding DNA: TGTGCCAGCAGCTTGGGACAGGGACCAGGGCCCCTCCACTTT. This translates into CASSLGQGPGPLHF. The variable domain in full, completed from reference TRBV5-4 and TRBJ1-6, reads ETGVTQSPTHLIKTRGQQVTLRCSSQSGHNTVSWYQQALGQGPQFIFQYYREEENGRGNFPPRFSGLQFPNYSSELNVNALELDDSALYLCASSLGQGPGPLHFGNGTRLTVT.

The rearrangement links TRBV4-1 to TRBJ2-7, with 7 nucleotides matching TRBD2. CDR1 is MGHRA, CDR2 YSYEKL, per germline. The CDR3 runs 15 residues. With V trimmed by 1 base and J by 0 bases, 3 bases remained unmatched. CDR3 bases: TGCGCCAGCAGCCAAGCCGGGGGGAGCTCCTACGAGCAGTACTTC. Its translation: CASSQAGGSSYEQYF.

The chain joins TRBV6-6 to TRBJ1-1; maybe TRBD1 (5 bases). Germline V gene sequence: CDR1 MNHNY, CDR2 SVGAGI (reference sequence). The CDR3 is made up of 13 amino acids. Trimming removed 6 bases at V and 0 bases at J, with 8 bases between. DNA for the CDR3: TGTGCCAGCAGCAGGGATATGAACACTGAAGCTTTCTTT. Translating gives CASSRDMNTEAFF.

This sequence joins TRBV19 and TRBJ1-2; TRBD1 matches 9 bases. Trimming cost V 5 bases and J 4 bases; bases outside gene matches: 2. This CDR3 has 13 residues. The germline V gene has CDR1 LNHDA and CDR2 SQIVND (reference sequence). CDR3 coding DNA: TGTGCCAGTAGTCCGGACAGGGGCTATGGCTACACCTTC. Amino acid sequence: CASSPDRGYGYTF.